Following are 11 T cell receptor beta chains from one sample sequenced in a study of CD8 T cells in ankylosing spondylitis (dated by TCRdb to between 2016 and 2019). Library preparation was by 5' RACE. The listed sequencing device is Illumina HiSeq 2500. TCRdb took the public reads, trimmed them with fastp at Q25, ran MiXCR for clone calling and kept in-frame beta chains. Rows merge per CDR3 protein into single entries with the most common DNA and genes. The sample yields 160,000 or so distinct CDR3 sequences; 9.5% to 10% were counted once. Of the sample, around 15% is held by the ten largest clones. The sequenced material came from blood, either unsorted or a sorted T cell fraction (not recorded which). These receptors all come from a female donor with ankylosing spondylitis or in good health (not recorded which).

In this sample, this clonotype turned up a few times. The chain carries TRBV7-9 and TRBJ1-4, with D possibly being TRBD1 (6 bases). Trimming took off 5 bases at V and 8 bases at J, with 18 bases between the two ends. The CDR3 consists of 15 residues. Germline V gene data show CDR1 as SEHNR and CDR2 as FQNEAQ (reference sequence). The CDR3 DNA reads TGTGCCAGCAGCCCAGGGGATGAGCTAGACGAAAAACTGTTTTTT. Its protein product is CASSPGDELDEKLFF. Full variable domain (rest looked up from reference TRBV7-9 and TRBJ1-4): DTGVSQNPRHKITKRGQNVTFRCDPISEHNRLYWYRQTLGQGPEFLTYFQNEAQLEKSRLLSDRFSAERPKGSFSTLEIQRTEQGDSAMYLCASSPGDELDEKLFFGSGTQLSVL.

The table lists this clonotype with a few counts. The chain carries TRBV27 and TRBJ2-7; 9 bases are shared with TRBD2. The V gene's germline CDR1 is MNHEY and CDR2 SMNVEV (reference sequence). The ends lost 5 bases at V and 5 bases at J; junction bases unmatched: 7. This CDR3 region has 14 residues. The CDR3 DNA is TGTGCCAGCAGTGGGCGGGAGGGCCGAAACGAGCAGTACTTC. Encoded protein: CASSGREGRNEQYF.

This clonotype was picked up a small number of times. This rearrangement joins TRBV20-1 to TRBJ2-7; D ambiguous. CDR3 length: 15 residues. V dropped 0 bases and J dropped 2 bases, with 14 bases sitting between them. CDR1 DFQATT and CDR2 SNEGSKA come from the germline V gene (reference sequence). The CDR3 region is CSARDYAHSAYEQYF. CDR3 DNA: TGCAGTGCTAGAGATTATGCGCACTCCGCCTACGAGCAGTACTTC.

The V call is TRBV5-5, the J call TRBJ2-1; D gene uncertain. The CDR3 runs to 13 residues. In germline, CDR1 is SGHKS, CDR2 YYEKEE (reference sequence). V lost 0 bases and J 4 bases, leaving 5 bases between the germline ends. DNA of the CDR3: TGTGCCAGCAGCTTGGTAGTTTACAATGAGCAGTTCTTC. Protein sequence: CASSLVVYNEQFF.

The rearrangement links TRBV6-1 to TRBJ1-2, with 10 bases fitting TRBD1. V dropped 6 bases and J dropped 3; count of bases not matched to a gene: 7. Per the germline V gene, CDR1 is MNHNS and CDR2 is SASEGT. The CDR3 has 15 amino acids. The CDR3 loop is CASRTDRGPDYGYTF. CDR3 in DNA: TGTGCCAGCAGAACAGACAGGGGGCCGGACTATGGCTACACCTTC.

V is TRBV21-1 and J is TRBJ2-7. TRBV21-1 is labeled a pseudogene. The CDR3 consists of 14 residues. CDR3 residues: CASSKAPYAYEQYF. The CDR3 DNA follows: TGTGCCAGCAGCAAAGCACCGTATGCCTACGAGCAGTACTTC.

The J gene is TRBJ2-7, the V gene TRBV20-1, with 10 bases fitting TRBD2. The CDR3 totals 17 residues. V shed 5 bases and J 7 bases; nucleotides not matched to a gene: 20. Germline V CDR1 and CDR2: DFQATT, SNEGSKA (reference sequence). The CDR3 here is CSARNPSGSALLWEQYF. The CDR3 nucleotides are TGCAGTGCTCGAAACCCTAGCGGGAGCGCCTTGCTTTGGGAGCAGTACTTC.

The chain combines TRBV12-3 or TRBV12-4 with TRBJ2-1, with D tentatively TRBD1 or TRBD2 (6 bases each). This CDR3 is built from 14 residues. With 3 bases removed from V and 8 bases from J, the gap between germline ends came to 14 bases. DNA for the CDR3: TGTGCCAGCAGTTTTGGGGGGCCATTGGATGAGCAGTTCTTC. Translating gives CASSFGGPLDEQFF.

This chain joins TRBV27 and TRBJ2-7; D gene uncertain. Looked up from germline, CDR1 is MNHEY and CDR2 is SMNVEV (reference sequence). V was clipped by 5 bases and J by 3 bases, with 11 bases between them. The CDR3 is made up of 13 amino acids. CDR3 protein: CASSPITYYEQYF. CDR3 nucleotide sequence: TGTGCCAGCAGTCCGATCACCTACTACGAGCAGTACTTC.

This clonotype was picked up many times. J is TRBJ1-1 and V is TRBV15; no definite D call. In germline, CDR1 is LNHNV, CDR2 YYDKDF (reference sequence). The CDR3 covers 13 residues. V was shortened by 2 bases and J by 6 bases, with 10 bases between the two germline ends. CDR3 DNA sequence: TGTGCCACCAGCAGATATCTCGGGCCTGAAGCTTTCTTT. This translates into CATSRYLGPEAFF.

The J gene is TRBJ2-7, the V gene TRBV11-2; possible D gene TRBD1, 6 bases. The CDR3 covers 17 residues. V was clipped by 5 bases and J by 2 bases, with 22 bases between them. Per germline, CDR1 SGHAT and CDR2 FQNNGV. The CDR3 coding sequence is TGTGCCAGCAGCCCCTCCTACTTCTTACAGGGAACCTACGAGCAGTACTTC. Its protein is CASSPSYFLQGTYEQYF.